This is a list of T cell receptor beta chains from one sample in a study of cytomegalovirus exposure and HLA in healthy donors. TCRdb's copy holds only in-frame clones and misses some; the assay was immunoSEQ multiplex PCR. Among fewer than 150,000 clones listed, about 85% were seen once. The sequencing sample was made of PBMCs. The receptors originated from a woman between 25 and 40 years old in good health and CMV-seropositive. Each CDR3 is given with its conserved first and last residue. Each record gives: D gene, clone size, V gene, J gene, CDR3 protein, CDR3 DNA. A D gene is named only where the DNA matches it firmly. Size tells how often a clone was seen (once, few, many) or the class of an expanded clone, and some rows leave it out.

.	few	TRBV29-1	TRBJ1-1	CSVVKGLDPGGTEAFF	TGCAGCGTTGTGAAAGGGTTGGACCCGGGGGGTACTGAAGCTTTCTTT
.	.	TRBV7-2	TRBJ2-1	CASSLGWASYNEQFF	TGTGCCAGCAGCTTAGGTTGGGCCTCCTACAATGAGCAGTTCTTC
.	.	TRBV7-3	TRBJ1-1	CASSLTMGLNTEAFF	TGTGCCAGCAGCTTAACAATGGGGCTAAACACTGAAGCTTTCTTT
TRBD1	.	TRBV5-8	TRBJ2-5	CASSLGQGAGETQYF	TGTGCCAGCAGCTTAGGACAGGGGGCTGGAGAGACCCAGTACTTC
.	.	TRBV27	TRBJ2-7	CASSSTGTNEQYF	TGTGCCAGCAGTTCCACCGGGACAAACGAGCAGTACTTC
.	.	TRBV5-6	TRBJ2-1	CASSSLHRDGNNEQFF	TGTGCCAGCAGCTCCCTCCACAGGGATGGAAACAATGAGCAGTTCTTC
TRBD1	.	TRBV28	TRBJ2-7	CASSSLDREKSHEQYF	TGTGCCAGCAGCTCCTTGGACAGGGAAAAATCCCACGAGCAGTACTTC
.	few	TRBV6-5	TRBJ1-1	CASIPTGNTEAFF	TGTGCCAGCATCCCTACAGGTAACACTGAAGCTTTCTTT
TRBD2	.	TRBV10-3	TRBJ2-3	CAITSGFTDTQYF	TGTGCCATCACTAGCGGATTCACAGATACGCAGTATTTT
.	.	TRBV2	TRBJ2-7	CASSPLGDTQKHF	TGTGCCAGCAGTCCCCTTGGTGACACCCAGAAGCACTTC
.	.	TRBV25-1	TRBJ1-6	CASSQGFGSPLHF	TGTGCCAGCAGTCAGGGATTCGGGTCACCCCTCCACTTT
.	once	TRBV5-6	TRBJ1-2	CASTQGGGYTF	TGTGCCAGCACGCAGGGCGGTGGCTACACCTTC
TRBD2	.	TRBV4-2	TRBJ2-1	CASSHAGTSGNNEQFF	TGTGCCAGCAGCCATGCCGGGACTAGCGGCAATAATGAGCAGTTCTTC
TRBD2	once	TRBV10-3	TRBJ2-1	CAISESSGTADEQFF	TGTGCCATCAGTGAAAGTAGCGGGACGGCAGATGAGCAGTTCTTC
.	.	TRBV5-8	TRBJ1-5	CASSQGHSNQPQHF	TGTGCCAGCAGCCAGGGCCATAGCAATCAGCCCCAGCATTTT
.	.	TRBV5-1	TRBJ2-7	CASRVVGSAEQYF	TGCGCCAGCAGAGTTGTCGGGTCCGCCGAGCAGTACTTC
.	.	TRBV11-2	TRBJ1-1	CASSLGTGTEAFF	TGTGCCAGCAGCTTAGGGACGGGGACTGAAGCTTTCTTT
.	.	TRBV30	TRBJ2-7	CAWSGGHGGYEQYF	TGTGCCTGGAGTGGTGGTCACGGGGGTTACGAGCAGTACTTC
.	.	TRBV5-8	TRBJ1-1	CASSLWPSEGWTEAFF	TGTGCCAGCAGCTTATGGCCAAGCGAGGGCTGGACTGAAGCTTTCTTT
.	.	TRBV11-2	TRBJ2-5	CASSPPGRDSGGETQYF	TGTGCCAGCAGCCCGCCAGGGCGGGATAGTGGTGGAGAGACCCAGTACTTC
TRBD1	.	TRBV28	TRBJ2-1	CASSLSSGGNEQFF	TGTGCCAGCAGTTTAAGTTCAGGGGGCAATGAGCAGTTCTTC
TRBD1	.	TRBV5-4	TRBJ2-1	CASSLGGQGGYNEQFF	TGTGCCAGCAGCTTGGGGGGACAGGGAGGCTACAATGAGCAGTTCTTC
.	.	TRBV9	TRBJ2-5	CASSVGGSGYETQYF	TGTGCCAGCAGCGTAGGAGGGAGCGGATACGAGACCCAGTACTTC
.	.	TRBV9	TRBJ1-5	CASSTSGIVNQPQHF	TGTGCCAGCAGCACTTCAGGGATTGTCAATCAGCCCCAGCATTTT
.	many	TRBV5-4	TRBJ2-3	CASSLNLPTDTQYF	TGTGCCAGCAGCTTGAATCTCCCCACAGATACGCAGTATTTT
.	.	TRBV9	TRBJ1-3	CASSVRRSGNTIYF	TGTGCCAGCAGCGTACGGAGATCTGGAAACACCATATATTTT
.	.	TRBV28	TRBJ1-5	CASRTVRSNQPQHF	TGTGCCAGCAGGACAGTCCGGAGCAATCAGCCCCAGCATTTT
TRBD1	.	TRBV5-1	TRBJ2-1	CASSLASGQGAISYNEQFF	TGCGCCAGCAGCTTGGCGTCGGGACAGGGGGCCATCTCCTACAATGAGCAGTTCTTC
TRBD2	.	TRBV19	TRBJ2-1	CASSHPGGVYNEQFF	TGTGCCAGTAGTCACCCCGGGGGGGTCTACAATGAGCAGTTCTTC
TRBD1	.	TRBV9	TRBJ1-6	CASSVGGQGSSPLHF	TGTGCCAGCAGCGTAGGGGGACAGGGAAGCTCACCCCTCCACTTT
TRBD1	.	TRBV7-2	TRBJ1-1	CASSRDSYTEAFF	TGTGCCAGCAGCAGGGACAGCTACACTGAAGCTTTCTTT
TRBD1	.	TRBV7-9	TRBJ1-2	CASSLTGQGGGYTF	TGTGCCAGCAGCCTCACGGGACAGGGGGGCGGCTACACCTTC
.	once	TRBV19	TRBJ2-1	CASSLRTKPGGVGSYNEQFF	TGTGCCAGTAGTCTTCGGACTAAACCCGGCGGAGTGGGCTCCTACAATGAGCAGTTCTTC
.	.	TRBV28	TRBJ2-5	CASSLLGQQETQYF	TGTGCCAGCAGTTTACTGGGGCAGCAAGAGACCCAGTACTTC
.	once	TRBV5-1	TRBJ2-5	CASSLGGEGVQETQYF	TGCGCCAGCAGCTTGGGTGGCGAGGGGGTCCAAGAGACCCAGTACTTC
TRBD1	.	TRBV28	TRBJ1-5	CASLSPQGVREDQPQHF	TGTGCCAGTCTTTCCCCACAGGGGGTGAGAGAGGATCAGCCCCAGCATTTT
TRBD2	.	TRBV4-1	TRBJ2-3	CASSQVGLGPDTQYF	TGCGCCAGCAGCCAAGTCGGACTAGGGCCAGATACGCAGTATTTT
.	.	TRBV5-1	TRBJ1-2	CASSPDSTYGYTF	TGCGCCAGCAGCCCCGACAGTACCTATGGCTACACCTTC
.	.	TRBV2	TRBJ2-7	CASSVDTSRSYEQYF	TGTGCCAGCAGTGTAGACACCTCTCGCTCCTACGAGCAGTACTTC
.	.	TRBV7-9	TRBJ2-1	CASSLAGGSEAFF	TGTGCCAGCAGCTTAGCGGGAGGCTCCGAGGCGTTCTTC
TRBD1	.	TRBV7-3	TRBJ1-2	CASSPSPRDRVPPHYGYTF	TGTGCCAGCAGCCCCAGCCCCCGGGACAGGGTTCCCCCCCACTATGGCTACACCTTC
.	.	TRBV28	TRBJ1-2	CASSLDFSGYGYTF	TGTGCCAGCAGTTTAGATTTCAGCGGCTATGGCTACACCTTC
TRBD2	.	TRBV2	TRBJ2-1	CASNGLVKEQFF	TGTGCCAGCAACGGACTAGTTAAGGAGCAGTTCTTC
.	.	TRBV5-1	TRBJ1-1	CASSPISTNTEAFF	TGCGCCAGCTCCCCGATTAGCACGAACACTGAAGCTTTCTTT
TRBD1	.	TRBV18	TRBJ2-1	CASSLSTGGVDEQFF	TGTGCCAGCTCACTCTCTACAGGGGGCGTCGATGAGCAGTTCTTC